The 23 T cell receptor beta chains presented below share a single source sample, sequenced in a study of cytotoxic CD8 clonotypes in ibrutinib-treated CLL. The repertoire was sequenced with immunoSEQ multiplex PCR; TCRdb's copy has only in-frame clones and lacks some. The profile shows about 140,000 clones, around 93% of them singletons. Source: PBMCs, taken after 12 months of ibrutinib treatment. All receptors come from a human donor with chronic lymphocytic leukemia.

The J gene is TRBJ2-2, the V gene TRBV5-1; maybe TRBD1 (5 bases). This CDR3 spans 15 amino acids. Trimming cost V 1 base and J 7 bases, with 14 bases left between them. Per the germline V gene, CDR1 is SGHRS and CDR2 is YFSETQ. Here the CDR3 reads CASSLNGRRGGELFF. Written as DNA, the CDR3 is TGCGCCAGCAGCTTGAACGGCAGAAGGGGCGGGGAGCTGTTTTTT. Supplemented by reference TRBV5-1 and TRBJ2-2, the full variable domain reads KAGVTQTPRYLIKTRGQQVTLSCSPISGHRSVSWYQQTPGQGLQFLFEYFSETQRNKGNFPGRFSGRQFSNSRSEMNVSTLELGDSALYLCASSLNGRRGGELFFGEGSRLTVL.

V and J are TRBV15 and TRBJ2-5; perhaps D is TRBD1 or TRBD2 (5 bases each). This CDR3 comprises 16 residues. Germline-derived CDR1 and CDR2 are LNHNV and YYDKDF (reference sequence). V lost 3 bases, J lost 5 bases, and 19 bases lay in between. The CDR3 sequence is CATSSLGAGWRETQYF. The DNA for the CDR3 is TGTGCCACCAGCAGTTTGGGCGCAGGGTGGAGGGAGACCCAGTACTTC. Complete variable domain (other parts from reference TRBV15 and TRBJ2-5): DAMVIQNPRYQVTQFGKPVTLSCSQTLNHNVMYWYQQKSSQAPKLLFHYYDKDFNNEADTPDNFQSRRPNTSFCFLDIRSPGLGDTAMYLCATSSLGAGWRETQYFGPGTRLLVL.

J is TRBJ2-6 and V is TRBV27; 10 positions agree with TRBD2. The V gene's germline CDR1 is MNHEY and CDR2 SMNVEV (reference sequence). The CDR3 extends over 16 amino acids. V trimming: 10 bases; J trimming: 12 bases; junction bases outside the gene matches: 18. The DNA for the CDR3 is TGTGCCACCAAAACTAGCGGGATCGGGACGCTTGGCGTCCTGACTTTC. Translated: CATKTSGIGTLGVLTF.

The rearrangement joins TRBV19 to TRBJ2-4, with D perhaps assigned TRBD1 or TRBD2 (5 bases each). This CDR3 contains 11 residues. V was clipped by 3 bases and J by 13 bases, with 10 bases between them. Germline V gives CDR1 LNHDA, CDR2 SQIVND (reference sequence). In DNA form, the CDR3 reads TGTGCCAGTAGTATCCGGGGCGAACAGTACTTC. Residues: CASSIRGEQYF. The whole variable domain, filled in from reference TRBV19 and TRBJ2-4, reads DGGITQSPKYLFRKEGQNVTLSCEQNLNHDAMYWYRQDPGQGLRLIYYSQIVNDFQKGDIAEGYSVSREKKESFPLTVTSAQKNPTAFYLCASSIRGEQYFGAGTRLSVL.

The chain employs TRBV5-1 and TRBJ2-1; no clear D. The CDR3 runs 11 residues. Trimming left V 5 bases short and J 5 bases short, with 5 bases between. Germline V gene data show CDR1 as SGHRS and CDR2 as YFSETQ. CDR3 region: CASRSDNEQFF. The DNA of the CDR3 is TGCGCCAGCAGGTCCGACAATGAGCAGTTCTTC.

This chain links TRBV15 with TRBJ2-7, with 7 nucleotides matching TRBD1. Trimming took 3 bases from V and 5 from J; bases not matched to a gene: 13. Looked up from germline, CDR1 is LNHNV and CDR2 is YYDKDF (reference sequence). The length of the CDR3 is 16 residues. The CDR3 loop is CATSSPTGTAYDEQYF. CDR3 sequence (DNA): TGTGCCACCAGCAGTCCGACCGGGACAGCTTACGACGAGCAGTACTTC.

Here the CDR3 DNA reads TGTGCCAGCAATATGCGGGACGGTGAGCAGTTCTTC. This translates into CASNMRDGEQFF. The chain couples TRBV2 to TRBJ2-1, with TRBD2 as a possible D gene (6 bases). Germline loops: CDR1 SNHLY, CDR2 FYNNEI. This CDR3 is 12 amino acids long. V lost 7 bases, J lost 9 bases, and 13 bases lay in between.

The rearrangement uses TRBV28 and TRBJ2-5; possibly TRBD2 for D (6 bases). Trimming removed 7 bases from V and 5 bases from J, with 17 bases in between. This CDR3 contains 14 residues. Germline CDR1 and CDR2: MDHEN and SYDVKM. CDR3 loop: CASTLSGVVETQYF. As DNA, the CDR3 is TGTGCCAGCACCCTTTCGGGGGTTGTGGAGACCCAGTACTTC.

The chain couples TRBV2 to TRBJ2-5; D uncertain. CDR1 and CDR2 (germline): SNHLY, FYNNEI. The CDR3 contains 14 residues. V lost 5 bases and J 5 bases, leaving 15 bases between the germline ends. This CDR3 is CASSKGPAIETQYF. CDR3 in DNA: TGTGCCAGCAGTAAAGGTCCTGCCATCGAGACCCAGTACTTC.

The CDR3 reads CASSPEGADTQYF. The DNA of the CDR3 is TGTGCCAGCAGCCCAGAGGGGGCAGATACGCAGTATTTT. This chain joins TRBV7-2 and TRBJ2-3; possibly TRBD1 for D (6 bases). In germline, CDR1 is SGHTA, CDR2 FQGNSA. Trimming stripped 5 bases from V and 4 bases from J, with 10 bases between. The CDR3 extends over 13 amino acids.

This clone showed up just once. The CDR3 sequence: CASSLAREGEAKNIQYF. The CDR3 DNA follows: TGTGCCAGCAGCTTAGCCAGGGAGGGGGAAGCCAAAAACATTCAGTACTTC. The rearrangement uses TRBV7-9 and TRBJ2-4, with D possibly being TRBD2 (7 bases). The germline CDR1 and CDR2 sequences are SEHNR and FQNEAQ (reference sequence). V was pared by 0 bases and J by 0 bases, with 12 bases between. CDR3 length: 17 amino acids.

V usage is TRBV9 and J usage is TRBJ2-7; 8 bases fit TRBD2. V gave up 3 bases and J gave up 0 bases; unmatched junction bases: 2. Germline CDR1 reads SGDLS; CDR2 reads YYNGEE. This CDR3 region has 14 residues. The CDR3 is CASSGGGSSYEQYF. The CDR3 DNA reads TGTGCCAGCAGCGGCGGGGGGAGCTCCTACGAGCAGTACTTC.

The V gene is TRBV7-9, the J gene TRBJ2-3, with no clear D. Germline V gene sequence: CDR1 SEHNR, CDR2 FQNEAQ (reference sequence). Trimming took 3 bases from V and 4 from J, leaving 5 bases between them. The CDR3 sequence is 12 residues long. The DNA for the CDR3 is TGTGCCAGCAGCTTCGTTTCAGATACGCAGTATTTT. This gives the protein CASSFVSDTQYF.

This rearrangement joins TRBV5-1 to TRBJ2-7; 8 bases are shared with TRBD2. This CDR3 is built from 14 residues. The trim removed 2 bases at V and 3 bases at J, leaving 4 bases unmatched. Germline V gives CDR1 SGHRS, CDR2 YFSETQ. The CDR3 here is CASSLSGSLYEQYF. CDR3 DNA: TGCGCCAGCAGCTTAAGCGGGAGTCTCTACGAGCAGTACTTC.

The V call is TRBV4-3, the J call TRBJ2-4; D is uncertain. V gave up 2 bases and J gave up 0 bases, with 5 bases separating them. The CDR3 is made up of 14 amino acids. Germline V gene data show CDR1 as LGHNA and CDR2 as YSLEER. This chain's CDR3 is CASSQQIAKNIQYF. CDR3 nucleotides: TGCGCCAGCAGCCAACAGATAGCCAAAAACATTCAGTACTTC.

The chain recombines TRBV4-1 with TRBJ2-7; tentatively, D is TRBD1 (6 bases). The length of the CDR3 is 13 residues. The V and J ends lost 2 bases and 5 bases respectively, with 10 bases between them. Germline V gives CDR1 MGHRA, CDR2 YSYEKL. DNA of the CDR3: TGCGCCAGCAGCCAATCACAGGGCGACGAGCAGTACTTC. Its protein product is CASSQSQGDEQYF.

J is TRBJ2-5 and V is TRBV7-8; 9 positions agree with TRBD2. With V trimmed by 2 bases and J by 5 bases, 12 bases remained unmatched. Looked up from germline, CDR1 is SGHVS and CDR2 is FQNEAQ. This CDR3 region has 17 residues. In DNA, the CDR3 is TGTGCCAGCAGCTTAACGTACTCGGGACTAGCAATGGAGACCCAGTACTTC. Translating gives CASSLTYSGLAMETQYF.

The chain is built from TRBV9 and TRBJ2-1; D uncertain. Germline V lookup: CDR1 SGDLS, CDR2 YYNGEE. The CDR3 consists of 12 residues. V was pared by 3 bases and J by 8 bases, with 9 bases between. The CDR3 sequence is CASSARTDEQFF. The CDR3 nucleotides read TGTGCCAGCAGCGCCCGCACAGATGAGCAGTTCTTC.

The gene calls are TRBV28 and TRBJ2-1; D not resolved. Trimming left V 3 bases short and J 6 bases short, with 18 bases between. This CDR3 is 16 amino acids long. CDR1 and CDR2 (germline): MDHEN, SYDVKM. In DNA form, the CDR3 reads TGTGCCAGCAGTTTCCCCGGAGAGGCGGTTGGCAATGAGCAGTTCTTC. It translates to CASSFPGEAVGNEQFF.

In the case of this clone: A junction boundary mismatches the germline segment, possibly from a read error. V is TRBV7-7 and J is TRBJ2-7; D not resolved. Germline assignment: CDR1 SSHAT and CDR2 FNYEAQ (reference sequence). The CDR3 length is 13 residues. The CDR3 region is CASSLSSSYEQYF. The CDR3 DNA follows: TGTGCTAGCAGCTTGTCAAGCTCCTACGAGCAGTACTTC.

This chain connects TRBV28 to TRBJ2-2; 11 bases are shared with TRBD2. The CDR3 is 16 amino acids. With V trimmed by 5 bases and J by 6 bases, 8 bases remained unmatched. Germline-derived CDR1 and CDR2 are MDHEN and SYDVKM. This CDR3 reads CASSVPGTSGSGELFF. The CDR3 bases are TGTGCCAGCAGTGTGCCCGGGACTAGCGGTTCCGGGGAGCTGTTTTTT.

V and J are TRBV4-3 and TRBJ2-2; D call uncertain. V gave up 0 bases and J gave up 3 bases, with 8 bases separating them. CDR3 length: 15 amino acids. Germline V CDR1 and CDR2: LGHNA, YSLEER. CDR3 sequence reads: CASSQDRADTGELFF. The CDR3 region has the DNA TGCGCCAGCAGCCAAGATAGGGCCGACACCGGGGAGCTGTTTTTT.

The chain has TRBV5-1 and TRBJ2-2; D gene ambiguous. The CDR3 consists of 12 residues. V was shortened by 0 bases and J by 10 bases, with 7 bases between the two germline ends. Per the germline V gene, CDR1 is SGHRS and CDR2 is YFSETQ. The CDR3 loop is CASSLVLEELFF. CDR3 DNA sequence: TGCGCCAGCAGCTTGGTTCTCGAGGAGCTGTTTTTT.